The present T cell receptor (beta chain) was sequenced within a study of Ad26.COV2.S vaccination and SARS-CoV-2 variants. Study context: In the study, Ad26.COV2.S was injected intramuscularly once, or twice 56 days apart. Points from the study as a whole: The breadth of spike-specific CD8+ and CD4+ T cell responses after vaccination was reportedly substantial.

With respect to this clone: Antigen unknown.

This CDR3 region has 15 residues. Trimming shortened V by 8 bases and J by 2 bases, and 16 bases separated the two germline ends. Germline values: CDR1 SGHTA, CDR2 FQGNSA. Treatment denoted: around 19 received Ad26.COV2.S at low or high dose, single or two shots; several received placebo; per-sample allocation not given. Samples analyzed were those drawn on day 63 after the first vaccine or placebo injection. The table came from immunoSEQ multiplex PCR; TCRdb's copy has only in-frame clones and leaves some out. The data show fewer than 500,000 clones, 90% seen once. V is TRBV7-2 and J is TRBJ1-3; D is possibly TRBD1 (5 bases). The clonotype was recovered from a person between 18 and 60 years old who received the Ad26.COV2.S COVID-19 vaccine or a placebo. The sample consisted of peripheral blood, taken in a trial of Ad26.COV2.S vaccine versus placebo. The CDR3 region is CASRSGTEPGNTIYF. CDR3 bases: TGTGCCAGCCGCTCCGGGACGGAACCTGGAAACACCATATATTTT. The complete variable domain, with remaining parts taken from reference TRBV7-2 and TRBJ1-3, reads GAGVSQSPSNKVTEKGKDVELRCDPISGHTALYWYRQSLGQGLEFLIYFQGNSAPDKSGLPSDRFSAERTGGSVSTLTIQRTQQEDSAVYLCASRSGTEPGNTIYFGEGSWLTVV.